The sequence of this T cell receptor beta chain was determined in a study of blood T cell repertoires in COVID-19. Overall study: Acute and convalescent COVID-19 samples came from the United States, Italy and Spain. T cells, B-cell-depleted T cells, or PBMCs supplied cDNA or gDNA.

The data were produced by immunoSEQ multiplex PCR, yet TCRdb's version contains in-frame clones alone and is incomplete. The data show 400,000 or so clones, about 87% seen once. The V end was cut by 1 base, the J end by 7 bases, with 9 bases between. The CDR3 runs 13 residues. CDR1 SGHNT and CDR2 YYREEE come from the germline V gene (reference sequence). Input material: peripheral blood. The receptor was derived from a human donor in a cohort sampled during active COVID-19. The genes are TRBV5-4 and TRBJ2-4, with D maybe TRBD1 (5 bases). The CDR3 DNA follows: TGTGCCAGCAGCTTGTCAGGGCGGAACATTCAGTACTTC. Translation gives CASSLSGRNIQYF.